This note documents a single T cell receptor beta chain sequence. This receptor's antigen is unknown. The junction differs from germline at one of its ends, possibly a read error. This sample was included in a study of tumor and adjacent non-tumor tissue in lung cancer (dated by TCRdb to 2016 to 2018). With regard to the full study: The cohort included approximately 13 adenocarcinoma, a couple of squamous cell carcinoma and 1 small cell lung cancer patients. A few dozen paired specimens, one tumor and one normal lung sample per patient, were profiled by TCRbeta CDR3 sequencing. Ages among the 15 or so patients ranged from roughly 31 to 80 years, there were 10 or so men and 5 women, and disease was at TNM stage I to III. Sequencing generated a total of approximately 130 million productive TCRbeta reads, averaging about 4 million reads per sample. Using bulk TCRbeta repertoires from over twelve lung cancer patients, the study set lung tumor tissue side by side with matched distant non-tumor lung tissue. The paper's findings and limits, for the study overall: The methods do not name the sequencing platform or mention unique molecular identifiers. Peripheral blood was not sequenced, so blood TCRbeta repertoires in these lung cancer patients were not examined. Significantly higher TCR diversity (inverse Simpson) was observed in tumor tissue than in normal lung tissue (approximately 430 vs 150, P = 0.0075, Mann-Whitney U test). Only roughly 16 patients were included in the cohort, and the need for larger samples and more detailed clinical data was noted by the authors. Younger patients had significantly higher TCR diversity, and higher tumor TCR diversity was associated with shorter overall and disease-free survival. A significantly larger cumulative share of the repertoire was made up by the top 100 clones in normal lung than in tumor tissue.

The library came from multiplex PCR. Sequencing used an Illumina HiSeq 2500. TCRbeta libraries were built by three rounds of nested PCR using primers (Table S4), following protocols modified from ARM-PCR. Before sequencing, PCR products of 200-500 bp were excised from the gel and purified with the QIAquick gel extraction kit. The paper's data handling went like this. Trimmomatic was used to clean the reads, FLASH merged the cleaned reads into complete CDR3 sequences, and MiTCR assigned the sequences to V(D)J germline segments. VDJtools was used to compute clonal diversity as the inverse Simpson's index. A read counted as productive if the sequence was in-frame and lacked a premature stop codon. The raw public data were reprocessed by TCRdb itself: fastp quality trimming at Q25, MiXCR clonotype calling, in-frame beta chains only. A single entry per CDR3 protein holds the most common genes and DNA from its merged rows. TCRdb's processing, not the study's, gives the V and J calls here. The sample profile shows roughly 81,000 distinct CDR3 sequences; 61% of them were found once. Roughly 15% of the sample rests with the top ten.

RNA was extracted from bulk unsorted tissue and checked for quality with a NanoDrop ND-1000 and an Agilent 2100. Donors were newly diagnosed lung cancer patients admitted for thoracic surgery in China between August and November 2014, without prior chemotherapy. Anyone who had undergone radiotherapy or chemotherapy before, or who had another cancer at the same time, was left out of the study. Pieces of surgical tissue measuring about 1-2 cm3 were kept in RNAlater solution and held at -80 degrees C until needed. The CDR3, cysteine through phenylalanine, is 13 amino acids long. Of all the DNA, just the CDR3 is kept, 39 bases in frame from base 1. Via the germline V gene, CDR1 is SQVTM and CDR2 ANQGSEA.

Specimen: lung tumor tissue. The rearrangement combines TRBV29-1 with TRBJ2-3; the D segment cannot be called with confidence. This clonotype was obtained from a man between 70 and 80 years old with non-small cell lung cancer. The CDR3 has the sequence CSVDASAPNTQFF. The DNA is TGCAGCGTTGATGCGTCCGCGCCGAATACGCAGTTTTTT.